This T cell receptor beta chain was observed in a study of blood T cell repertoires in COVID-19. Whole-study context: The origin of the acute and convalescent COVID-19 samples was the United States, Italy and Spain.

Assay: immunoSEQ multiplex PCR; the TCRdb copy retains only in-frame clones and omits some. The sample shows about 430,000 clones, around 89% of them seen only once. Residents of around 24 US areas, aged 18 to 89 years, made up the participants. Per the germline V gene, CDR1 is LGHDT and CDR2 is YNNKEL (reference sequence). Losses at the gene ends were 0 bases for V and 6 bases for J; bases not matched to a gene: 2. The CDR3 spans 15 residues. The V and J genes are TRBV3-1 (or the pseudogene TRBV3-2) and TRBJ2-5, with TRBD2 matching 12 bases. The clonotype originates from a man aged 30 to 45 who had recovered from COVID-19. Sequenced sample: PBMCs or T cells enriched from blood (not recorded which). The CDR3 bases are TGTGCCAGCAGCCAAGATACTAGCGGGAGGCAGACCCAGTACTTC. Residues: CASSQDTSGRQTQYF.